The rows below give T cell receptor beta chains drawn from one sample of a study of blood T cells in healthy people across ages. TCRdb re-called the 5' RACE reads through MiXCR, storing one row per CDR3 protein. In the table there are hundreds of thousands of distinct CDR3 sequences, roughly 48% of which are singletons. Sequenced input: blood. The receptors here all came from a man aged 25 to 40 in good health. Both conserved end residues are part of each CDR3. A D gene is named only where the DNA matches it firmly. Rows give clone size only sometimes, using once, few, many, or a class for an expanded clone.

TRBV30	-	-	TRBJ1-2	TGTGCCTGGGGCAACGGTCCTAACTATGGCTACACCTTC	CAWGNGPNYGYTF
TRBV11-3	-	-	TRBJ2-3	TGTACCAGCAGCTCGCCACGGGGGTCTGGTACGCAGTATTTT	CTSSSPRGSGTQYF
TRBV7-2	-	few	TRBJ2-3	TGTGCCAGCCGATTTCACCGTAGCACAGATACGCAGTATTTT	CASRFHRSTDTQYF
TRBV7-8	-	-	TRBJ1-1	TGTGCCAGCAGCTTAGGGACAGTAGCTTTCTTT	CASSLGTVAFF
TRBV4-3	-	-	TRBJ1-4	TGCGCCAGCAGCCAAGACTACGCAACTAATGAAAAACTGTTTTTT	CASSQDYATNEKLFF
TRBV9	-	-	TRBJ2-6	TGTGCCAGCAGCGTAACCCTAATCACCTCTGGGGCCAACGTCCTGACTTTC	CASSVTLITSGANVLTF
TRBV7-2	-	-	TRBJ2-1	TGTGCCAGCAGCGGATCTCAGAGGCATGAGCAGTTCTTC	CASSGSQRHEQFF
TRBV4-3	-	-	TRBJ2-7	TGCGCCAGCAGCCAAGAAAGGCAGGGACCCTACGAGCAGTACTTC	CASSQERQGPYEQYF
TRBV7-9	-	few	TRBJ2-1	TGTGCCAGCAGCTTAGGGATAGCAGGCGATGAGCAGTTCTTC	CASSLGIAGDEQFF
TRBV2	-	-	TRBJ2-7	TGTGCCTCTCTTGGGGGGCCGGTTGGGTACGAGCAGTACTTC	CASLGGPVGYEQYF
TRBV28	-	-	TRBJ2-3	TGTGCCATCAAAGAGCCGAGCACAGATACGCAGTATTTT	CAIKEPSTDTQYF
TRBV5-6	TRBD1	-	TRBJ1-5	TGTGCCAGCAGCGCCCGGGACAGGGTTCGGCATTTT	CASSARDRVRHF
TRBV9	TRBD2	-	TRBJ2-1	TGTGCCAGCAGCGTAGACTTCGTAGCGGGGGCCTACAATGAGCAGTTCTTC	CASSVDFVAGAYNEQFF
TRBV7-9	-	-	TRBJ2-5	TGTGCCAGCATCGATTACAGCCAAGAGACCCAGTACTTC	CASIDYSQETQYF
TRBV7-2	TRBD1	-	TRBJ1-2	TGTGCCAGCAGCCCTCAGGGTTACGGACAGGGGTATGGCTACACCTTC	CASSPQGYGQGYGYTF
TRBV9	-	-	TRBJ2-7	TGTGCCAGCAGCGTGGACCTTCAGTCAACCTACGAGCAGTACTTC	CASSVDLQSTYEQYF
TRBV25-1	TRBD2	-	TRBJ2-3	TGTGCCAGCAGTGAAGAGCATGGTGAGACTAGCGGGGCAGATACGCAGTATTTT	CASSEEHGETSGADTQYF
TRBV4-1	TRBD2	-	TRBJ2-7	TGCGCCAGCAGCCAGAGTTTAAGCGGGACCAGCGAGCGATCCTACGAGCAGTACTTC	CASSQSLSGTSERSYEQYF
TRBV6-2/TRBV6-3	TRBD2	few	TRBJ2-1	TGTGCCAGCAGCGAATTAGCGGGGGGGTTCTCCTACAATGAGCAGTTCTTC	CASSELAGGFSYNEQFF
TRBV27	TRBD1	-	TRBJ2-3	TGTGCCAGCGGACAGGGGTTGGCAGATACGCAGTATTTT	CASGQGLADTQYF
TRBV7-2	-	-	TRBJ1-5	TGTGCCAGCAGCTTAGTGGGGGCAGAGGGCAATCAGCCCCAGCATTTT	CASSLVGAEGNQPQHF
TRBV2	-	few	TRBJ2-1	TGTGCCAGCACACCCACCCCGGGGGGCCAAACCTACAATGAGCAGTTCTTC	CASTPTPGGQTYNEQFF
TRBV5-5	-	-	TRBJ1-4	TGTGCCAGCAGGGTACCGCTGGGGACACAAAATGAAAAACTGTTTTTT	CASRVPLGTQNEKLFF